Following are 20 T cell receptor beta chains from one sample sequenced in a study of naive and memory T cell subsets. Treatment reported: skin biopsy from PPD injection site in Mantoux-positive individual. The library had UMIs added by 3' ligation of an oligonucleotide to TCR cDNA. Ligated cDNA underwent four rounds of PCR with nested alpha and beta constant region primers and SP2. Using its own MiXCR run on the UMI-ligation and nested PCR reads, TCRdb lists one record per CDR3 protein. Here the sample spans some 40,000 distinct CDR3 sequences, approximately 11% being singletons. The sequencing used skin, collected from a tuberculin skin test site. The receptors derive from an adult in good health.

This clonotype was seen a handful of times. The chain links TRBV3-1 to TRBJ2-3, with a possible D match to TRBD1 (5 bases). V was pared by 4 bases and J by 3 bases, with 11 bases between. This CDR3 has 14 residues. The germline CDR1 and CDR2 sequences are LGHDT and YNNKEL (reference sequence). The CDR3 DNA reads TGTGCCAGCAGCCCGGAAGCAGGGACAGATACGCAGTATTTT. This gives the protein CASSPEAGTDTQYF.

This clonotype was counted only a few times. V and J are TRBV3-1 and TRBJ2-3; D is tentatively TRBD1 or TRBD2 (5 bases each). Germline loops: CDR1 LGHDT, CDR2 YNNKEL (reference sequence). The CDR3 extends over 15 amino acids. Trimming removed 3 bases from V and 7 bases from J, with 17 bases in between. The CDR3 region is CASSQLAGGGNTQYF. The CDR3 DNA reads TGTGCCAGCAGCCAGCTAGCTGGGGGTGGGAATACGCAGTATTTT.

This clonotype appeared many times. CDR3 sequence: CATRRQGNTEAFF. The CDR3 coding sequence is TGTGCCACCCGTCGACAGGGGAACACTGAAGCTTTCTTT. V and J are TRBV24-1 and TRBJ1-1; 7 bases map to TRBD1. The V gene's germline CDR1 is KGHDR and CDR2 SFDVKD. This CDR3 spans 13 amino acids. Germline trimming cut 9 bases from V and 1 base from J; bases unmatched to any gene: 4.

This clonotype was counted at least ten times. J is TRBJ2-3 and V is TRBV28, with 10 bases identical to TRBD2. This CDR3 is built from 15 residues. CDR1 MDHEN and CDR2 SYDVKM come from the germline V gene. V lost 5 bases to trimming and J lost 5 bases; unmatched junction nucleotides: 7. The CDR3 DNA follows: TGTGCCAGCAGTCGATCGGGACTAGCGATAGATACGCAGTATTTT. Translation gives CASSRSGLAIDTQYF.

The table lists this clonotype with many counts. V usage is TRBV18 and J usage is TRBJ2-7; 8 bases are a match to TRBD2. Unmatched junction bases numbered 6, after V lost 2 bases and J lost 3 bases. The CDR3 totals 15 residues. CDR1 and CDR2 (germline): KGHSH, LQKENI. CDR3 loop: CASSPGSGRIYEQYF. The CDR3, as DNA: TGTGCCAGCTCACCAGGCAGCGGGAGAATCTACGAGCAGTACTTC.

This clonotype was seen a handful of times. This chain uses TRBV4-2 with TRBJ2-2, with a possible D match to TRBD1 (5 bases). The V and J ends lost 0 bases and 6 bases respectively, with 14 bases between them. The germline V gene encodes CDR1 LGHNA and CDR2 YNFKEQ. This CDR3 is built from 16 residues. The CDR3 nucleotides read TGTGCCAGCAGCCAAGACGCAGGGAATCCCGCCGGGGAGCTGTTTTTT. Its protein product is CASSQDAGNPAGELFF.

The chain carries TRBV7-2 and TRBJ1-1; no reliable D call. The CDR3 is 15 residues long. V was cut by 1 base and J by 3 bases, with 12 bases left in between. Germline V lookup: CDR1 SGHTA, CDR2 FQGNSA. CDR3 sequence reads: CASSLVWIRDTEAFF. DNA of the CDR3: TGTGCCAGCAGCTTAGTTTGGATCCGGGACACTGAAGCTTTCTTT.

The chain is built from TRBV29-1 and TRBJ2-3, with D tentatively TRBD1 (5 bases). CDR1 and CDR2 (germline): SQVTM, ANQGSEA. The V and J ends lost 7 bases and 0 bases respectively, with 17 bases between them. The CDR3 consists of 15 residues. The CDR3 nucleotides are TGCAGCGGATCCGGTGACAGTGCTAGCACAGATACGCAGTATTTT. This sequence encodes CSGSGDSASTDTQYF.

The table lists this clonotype with a few counts. This sequence joins TRBV3-1 and TRBJ2-7; 7 bases align to TRBD1. The V and J ends lost 4 bases and 3 bases, in that order; junction bases with no gene match: 3. The CDR3 covers 13 residues. Germline-derived CDR1 and CDR2 are LGHDT and YNNKEL (reference sequence). CDR3 bases: TGTGCCAGCAGCCGACGGACAGGCTACGAGCAGTACTTC. The encoded protein is CASSRRTGYEQYF.

This clonotype was seen only a few times. The rearrangement uses TRBV28 and TRBJ1-2; a possible D gene is TRBD1 (6 bases). The length of the CDR3 is 14 residues. Germline CDR1 is MDHEN and CDR2 is SYDVKM. V lost 3 bases, J lost 8 bases, and 16 bases lay in between. CDR3 sequence (DNA): TGTGCCAGCAGTTTGAGGTCAGGGGTCTGGGGCTACACCTTC. Protein: CASSLRSGVWGYTF.

This clonotype was picked up many times. The rearrangement links TRBV11-2 to TRBJ2-3, with TRBD2 matching over 12 bases. The CDR3 has 15 residues. The junction had 6 bases not matched to a gene; V was cut back by 5 bases and J by 6 bases. Germline CDR1 reads SGHAT; CDR2 reads FQNNGV. In DNA, the CDR3 is TGTGCCAGCAGCGCGAGACTAGCGGGGGCCGATACGCAGTATTTT. Its protein is CASSARLAGADTQYF.

This clonotype was detected ten times or more. The J gene is TRBJ2-7, the V gene TRBV29-1; the D gene is possibly TRBD2 (6 bases). The CDR3 sequence is 12 residues long. CDR1 is SQVTM, CDR2 ANQGSEA, per germline. The V end lost 5 bases, the J end lost 1 base, and 9 bases lay between the germline ends. The CDR3, as DNA: TGCAGCGTTTTGGGGACTTCCTACGAGCAGTACTTC. As protein: CSVLGTSYEQYF.

This clonotype has at least ten counts. The rearrangement uses TRBV7-2 and TRBJ2-1; D is unclear. With 4 bases removed from V and 8 bases from J, the gap between germline ends came to 6 bases. Germline V gene sequence: CDR1 SGHTA, CDR2 FQGNSA. This CDR3 comprises 11 residues. CDR3 sequence: CASSSHHEQFF. The CDR3 DNA is TGTGCCAGCAGCTCCCACCATGAGCAGTTCTTC.

Turning to this clonotype: The DNA is left out, because the CDR3 cannot be placed on it with certainty; the CDR3 is given as TCRdb lists it. The V call is TRBV12-3 or TRBV12-4, the J call TRBJ2-1; the table's D call of TRBD1 was not tested on the DNA. The length of the CDR3 is 21 amino acids, counting both ends. CDR3 protein: CASSSGQRSYNEQFFGYEQFF.

This chain uses TRBV12-3 or TRBV12-4 with TRBJ2-7; a weak D match, TRBD1 (6 bases). V lost 3 bases and J lost 9, with 15 bases in between. CDR3 length: 13 amino acids. CDR3 nucleotides: TGTGCCAGCAGTTTCGACGGACAGTCCGGGCAGTACTTC. Protein sequence: CASSFDGQSGQYF.

In this sample, this clonotype turned up a few times. The rearrangement uses TRBV7-2 and TRBJ2-3, with D possibly TRBD2 on 6 matching bases. Trimming shortened V by 6 bases and J by 6 bases, and 22 bases separated the two germline ends. The CDR3 length is 16 residues. Germline CDR1 and CDR2: SGHTA and FQGNSA. The CDR3 region is CASRTAARGGGDTQYF. In nucleotides, the CDR3 is TGTGCCAGCAGGACCGCCGCCCGCGGAGGAGGGGATACGCAGTATTTT.

V usage is TRBV10-2 and J usage is TRBJ1-2; D possibly corresponds to TRBD1 (6 bases). The CDR3 consists of 16 residues. V was shortened by 0 bases and J by 2 bases, with 13 bases between the two germline ends. Germline CDR1 is WSHSY and CDR2 is SAAADI. The CDR3 sequence: CASSESSGGGNYGYTF. The DNA of the CDR3 is TGCGCCAGCAGTGAGTCATCCGGGGGCGGGAACTATGGCTACACCTTC.

The chain employs TRBV5-6 and TRBJ2-3; 7 bases are shared with TRBD1. This CDR3 is built from 17 residues. CDR1 and CDR2 (germline): SGHDT, YYEEEE. Trimming cost V 2 bases and J 4 bases; bases outside gene matches: 13. The CDR3 reads CASSLGVGDSAADTQYF. DNA of the CDR3: TGTGCCAGCAGCTTAGGGGTGGGGGACAGTGCCGCAGATACGCAGTATTTT. Full variable domain (rest looked up from reference TRBV5-6 and TRBJ2-3): DAGVTQSPTHLIKTRGQQVTLRCSPKSGHDTVSWYQQALGQGPQFIFQYYEEEERQRGNFPDRFSGHQFPNYSSELNVNALLLGDSALYLCASSLGVGDSAADTQYFGPGTRLTVL.

This clonotype has a handful of counts. The rearrangement joins TRBV7-9 to TRBJ1-2, with D possibly matching TRBD1 (6 bases). V was pared by 7 bases and J by 6 bases, with 15 bases between. The CDR3 has 13 residues. The V gene's germline CDR1 is SEHNR and CDR2 FQNEAQ (reference sequence). The CDR3 region has the DNA TGTGCCAGCAACTTGGGGGGCTGGGATGGCTACACCTTC. Translation gives CASNLGGWDGYTF.

This clonotype has only a few counts. The CDR3 spells CASSLGPGTGSLEQYF. CDR3 coding DNA: TGTGCCAGCAGCCTAGGTCCCGGGACAGGGTCTCTGGAGCAGTACTTC. This rearrangement joins TRBV5-5 to TRBJ2-7, with TRBD1 matching 9 bases. Germline CDR1 SGHKS, CDR2 YYEKEE (reference sequence). The CDR3 loop spans 16 amino acids. Losses at the gene ends were 4 bases for V and 7 bases for J; bases not matched to a gene: 15.